A selection of T cell receptor beta chains follows, all from one sample in a study of OX40 agonist ivuxolimab in advanced cancers. Produced via immunoSEQ multiplex PCR; TCRdb's table is partial and in-frame only. The sample shows over 55,000 clones, 65% to 85% of them seen only once. Material: CD4+ or CD8+ T cells sorted from blood, obtained in a trial of the OX40 agonist ivuxolimab. The receptors stem from an adult with an advanced solid tumor such as melanoma, head and neck, liver or kidney cancer. Both conserved end residues are part of each CDR3. The order of the fields is V gene, clone size, J gene, D gene, CDR3 DNA, CDR3 protein. A D gene is named only where the DNA matches it firmly. Clone size is stated in some rows and not others, as once, few, many or a class when expanded.

>TRBV6-6|.|TRBJ2-3|.
TGTGCCAGCAGTTACTCGAAGGGGCTGGTCGGGGATACGCAGTATTTT
CASSYSKGLVGDTQYF
>TRBV29-1|once|TRBJ2-7|.
TGCAGCGTTCTGGGCGGCAAAAACTACGAGCAGTACTTC
CSVLGGKNYEQYF
>TRBV5-5|.|TRBJ2-7|.
TGTGCCAGCAAGGAGGCCAGGTCCAACGAGCAGTACTTC
CASKEARSNEQYF
>TRBV10-3|.|TRBJ1-5|.
TGTGCCATCAGTGAACAGGGTGGCAATCAGCCCCAGCATTTT
CAISEQGGNQPQHF
>TRBV5-1|once|TRBJ2-5|.
TGCGCCAGCAGCCGACAGCTATCCCAAGAGACCCAGTACTTC
CASSRQLSQETQYF
>TRBV6-5|.|TRBJ2-5|.
TGTGCCAGCAGTTACACCGGCAGACCAGAGACCCAGTACTTC
CASSYTGRPETQYF
>TRBV5-1|.|TRBJ2-3|.
TGCGCCAGCAGCTTGGGTAGCCGGACTAACACAGATACGCAGTATTTT
CASSLGSRTNTDTQYF
>TRBV27|.|TRBJ1-4|.
TGTGCCAGCAGTTTATGGACGAACGAAAAACTGTTTTTT
CASSLWTNEKLFF
>TRBV6-6|.|TRBJ2-1|TRBD2
TGTGCCAGCAGTCCATCGGGACTAGCCCTCAATGAGCAGTTCTTC
CASSPSGLALNEQFF
>TRBV7-2|.|TRBJ1-1|.
TGTGCCAGCAGCTCCCGCGCCCCTGACACTGAAGCTTTCTTT
CASSSRAPDTEAFF
>TRBV5-1|.|TRBJ2-1|.
TGCGCCAGCAGCTTGGTCCCAGGGGCTAATGAGCAGTTCTTC
CASSLVPGANEQFF
>TRBV7-9|.|TRBJ2-7|.
TGTGCCAGCAGCTTATCTAGCTGGGGCGAGCAGTACTTC
CASSLSSWGEQYF
>TRBV30|many|TRBJ1-3|.
TGTGCCTGGAGTAGGTGGGGGCTAGGTGGAAACACCATATATTTT
CAWSRWGLGGNTIYF
>TRBV10-1|.|TRBJ1-2|TRBD1
TGCGCCAGCAGTGAGCCGGGCGAGGGGGCGAGTGGCTACACCTTC
CASSEPGEGASGYTF
>TRBV7-2|.|TRBJ2-7|.
TGTGCCAGCAGCTTCTCCTCCTCCTACGAGCAGTACTTC
CASSFSSSYEQYF
>TRBV5-1|.|TRBJ2-7|TRBD1
TGCGCCAGCAGCCCGACAGGGAACTACGAGCAGTACTTC
CASSPTGNYEQYF
>TRBV11-2|.|TRBJ1-2|.
TGTGCCAGCAGCTTATTTGGGGGCAGCGGGACTTATGGCTACACCTTC
CASSLFGGSGTYGYTF
>TRBV2|few|TRBJ2-3|.
TGTGCCAGCAGTGGGGCTAGCACAGATACGCAGTATTTT
CASSGASTDTQYF
>TRBV28|.|TRBJ1-5|.
TGTGCCAGCATTAGGGGCAGGGTAGATCAGCCCCAGCATTTT
CASIRGRVDQPQHF
>TRBV5-8|.|TRBJ2-1|TRBD1
TGTGCCAGCAGCTTGGAAGGGACAGGGATGCTCTCTTACAATGAGCAGTTCTTC
CASSLEGTGMLSYNEQFF
>TRBV4-2|.|TRBJ2-2|TRBD1
TGTGCCAGCAGCCCGGACAGGGGGCGAACCGGGGAGCTGTTTTTT
CASSPDRGRTGELFF
>TRBV30|once|TRBJ2-7|.
TGTGCCTGGACGGGGAACAGCTCCTACGAGCAGTACTTC
CAWTGNSSYEQYF
>TRBV5-8|.|TRBJ2-7|.
TGTGCCAGCAGCTTGGGGGGAGAAACCTACGAGCAGTACTTC
CASSLGGETYEQYF
>TRBV9|.|TRBJ2-5|.
TGTGCCAGCAGCGTAGGGGTCCTTCCGGGACGTCCCCAAGAGACCCAGTACTTC
CASSVGVLPGRPQETQYF
>TRBV5-1|.|TRBJ2-3|.
TGCGCCAGCAGTGGGACTAGCACAGATACGCAGTATTTT
CASSGTSTDTQYF
>TRBV28|.|TRBJ1-2|.
TGTGCCAGCAGCCCCCGCGCTCGGGACTATGGCTACACCTTC
CASSPRARDYGYTF
>TRBV6-1|.|TRBJ1-1|.
TGTGCCAGCAGGTTCCGGGACACCTTGAACACTGAAGCTTTCTTT
CASRFRDTLNTEAFF
>TRBV15|.|TRBJ1-4|.
TGTGCCACCAGCAGAGATCAAGCTAATGAAAAACTGTTTTTT
CATSRDQANEKLFF
>TRBV5-1|.|TRBJ2-7|.
TGCGCCAGCAGCTCGTCTCGACCGGGCAGTCCCTCCTACGAGCAGTACTTC
CASSSSRPGSPSYEQYF
>TRBV28|.|TRBJ2-1|TRBD1
TGTGCCAGCCGTAGCAGTTTATATTCAGTCTATGGGACAGGGAATGAGCAGTTCTTC
CASRSSLYSVYGTGNEQFF
>TRBV5-1|.|TRBJ2-1|TRBD1
TGCGCCAGCGTAACCGGGACAGGGGGCAATGAGCAGTTCTTC
CASVTGTGGNEQFF
>TRBV7-9|.|TRBJ1-2|TRBD1
TGTGCCAGCAGCCCCGACTTTACAGGGGGTGGTGGCTACACCTTC
CASSPDFTGGGGYTF
>TRBV9|.|TRBJ2-5|.
TGTGCCAGCAGCGTAGGGACTACTCAAGAGACCCAGTACTTC
CASSVGTTQETQYF
>TRBV28|.|TRBJ1-4|.
TGTGCCAGCAGTCGGGGCCCTAATGAAAAACTGTTTTTT
CASSRGPNEKLFF
>TRBV19|.|TRBJ2-5|TRBD1
TGTGCCAGTAGTAAGGGACAGGGGACGCAGGAGACCCAGTACTTC
CASSKGQGTQETQYF
>TRBV5-1|few|TRBJ2-7|TRBD2
TGCGCCAGCAGCCCCGGGACTAGCGGGAGGATATACGAGCAGTACTTC
CASSPGTSGRIYEQYF
>TRBV30|.|TRBJ1-3|TRBD1
TGTGCCTGGACCGCCGGGACAGCAAAAAACACCATATATTTT
CAWTAGTAKNTIYF
>TRBV9|.|TRBJ1-3|TRBD1
TGTGCCAGCAGCGTCGACAGGGTTGGGAACACCATATATTTT
CASSVDRVGNTIYF
>TRBV5-6|.|TRBJ2-3|.
TGTGCCAGCAGCCCTGAAACGGAGAGACAGATAGTGAATACGCAGTATTTT
CASSPETERQIVNTQYF
>TRBV5-4|.|TRBJ2-7|.
TGTGCCAGCAGCTTGGGAAACCGACAGAACGAGCAGTACTTC
CASSLGNRQNEQYF
>TRBV6-5|.|TRBJ2-3|.
TGTGCCAGCAGTTACTCGGCTAGCACAGATACGCAGTATTTT
CASSYSASTDTQYF
>TRBV28|.|TRBJ1-5|.
TGTGCCAGCAGTTCTGACAGCACCTCAAGTCGGCCCCAGCATTTT
CASSSDSTSSRPQHF
>TRBV5-1|.|TRBJ1-2|.
TGCGCCAGCAGCGTAGACAGCCTAAACTATGGCTACACCTTC
CASSVDSLNYGYTF